These 29 T cell receptor beta chains were sequenced from one sample in a study of cytomegalovirus exposure and HLA in healthy donors. Primers included in the PCR were 60 Vbeta and 13 Jbeta primers. Generated by immunoSEQ multiplex PCR, the TCRdb table keeps only in-frame clones and is missing some. In the table there are 130,000 to 150,000 clones, around four fifths of which are singletons. The sample consisted of PBMCs. The source is a boy aged 2-15 years in good health and CMV-seronegative.

This rearrangement joins TRBV7-8 to TRBJ2-7; 8 positions agree with TRBD2. The CDR3 extends over 15 amino acids. Trimming took 5 bases from V and 6 from J; bases not matched to a gene: 12. From germline, CDR1 is SGHVS and CDR2 FQNEAQ. The DNA of the CDR3 is TGTGCCAGCAGCAAAGTCTCGGGGGGGGTCATCGAGCAGTACTTC. It translates to CASSKVSGGVIEQYF.

The chain combines TRBV30 with TRBJ1-3; D is undetermined. Trimming left V 2 bases short and J 0 bases short, with 8 bases between. The CDR3 runs 14 residues. Germline-derived CDR1 and CDR2 are GTSNPN and SVGIG (reference sequence). The DNA for the CDR3 is TGTGCCTGGAGTCGACGGAGCTCTGGAAACACCATATATTTT. This translates into CAWSRRSSGNTIYF.

The chain carries TRBV29-1 and TRBJ1-2; 7 bases are a match to TRBD1. CDR1 is SQVTM and CDR2 is ANQGSEA in the germline V gene. This CDR3 region has 14 residues. With 4 bases clipped from V and 1 base from J, the junction kept 6 bases outside the gene matches. This chain's CDR3 is CSVGQGPYNYGYTF. CDR3 sequence (DNA): TGCAGCGTTGGACAGGGACCCTATAACTATGGCTACACCTTC.

The chain has TRBV5-6 and TRBJ1-1; the D gene is possibly TRBD1 (6 bases). The CDR3 totals 17 residues. Germline CDR1 is SGHDT and CDR2 is YYEEEE. The V end was cut by 3 bases, the J end by 1 base, with 19 bases between. CDR3 nucleotides: TGTGCCAGCAGCTGGGGCGGGGGGGCCTTCTGGAACACTGAAGCTTTCTTT. As protein: CASSWGGGAFWNTEAFF.

The CDR3 is CASRETSGSDEQYF. In nucleotides, the CDR3 is TGTGCCAGCAGGGAGACTAGCGGGAGCGACGAGCAGTACTTC. The chain couples TRBV2 to TRBJ2-7, with 12 positions matching TRBD2. The length of the CDR3 is 14 residues. Looked up from germline, CDR1 is SNHLY and CDR2 is FYNNEI. V lost 6 bases, J lost 5 bases, and 5 bases stayed unmatched.

The chain carries TRBV19 and TRBJ2-1, with TRBD1 matching 8 bases. Germline loops: CDR1 LNHDA, CDR2 SQIVND (reference sequence). V shed 5 bases, J shed 6 bases, and the junction held 9 bases outside the gene matches. CDR3 length equals 15 residues. CDR3 protein: CASSSRTGSANEQFF. The CDR3 DNA sequence: TGTGCCAGTAGTTCACGGACAGGGAGCGCCAATGAGCAGTTCTTC. Drawing the rest from reference TRBV19 and TRBJ2-1, the complete variable domain is DGGITQSPKYLFRKEGQNVTLSCEQNLNHDAMYWYRQDPGQGLRLIYYSQIVNDFQKGDIAEGYSVSREKKESFPLTVTSAQKNPTAFYLCASSSRTGSANEQFFGPGTRLTVL.

This chain connects TRBV27 to TRBJ2-3, with D perhaps matching TRBD2 (6 bases). Trimming left V 10 bases short and J 2 bases short, with 16 bases between. The CDR3 totals 14 residues. Per germline, CDR1 MNHEY and CDR2 SMNVEV (reference sequence). This CDR3 reads CATRWRGYTDTQYF. CDR3 coding DNA: TGTGCCACCAGGTGGCGGGGATACACAGATACGCAGTATTTT.

This chain links TRBV30 with TRBJ1-6; the D gene is possibly TRBD1 (5 bases). The CDR3 covers 12 residues. Germline assignment: CDR1 GTSNPN and CDR2 SVGIG (reference sequence). V was shortened by 3 bases and J by 7 bases, with 7 bases between the two germline ends. The CDR3 protein is CAWREGNSPLHF. The CDR3 DNA follows: TGTGCCTGGAGGGAGGGGAATTCACCCCTCCACTTT.

This chain connects TRBV2 to TRBJ1-4; no firm D call. The CDR3 extends over 15 amino acids. Germline assignment: CDR1 SNHLY and CDR2 FYNNEI. Trimming pared 7 bases from V and 3 bases from J, leaving 15 bases between. The CDR3 is CASTRSPGANEKLFF. The CDR3 region has the DNA TGTGCCAGCACCAGGTCCCCCGGGGCTAATGAAAAACTGTTTTTT.

The count of this clone is one. The CDR3 coding sequence is TGTGCCAGCTCACCACTTCAGGGATCGGGCACAGATACGCAGTATTTT. Its protein product is CASSPLQGSGTDTQYF. The chain carries TRBV18 and TRBJ2-3, with a possible D match to TRBD1 (5 bases). The germline gives CDR1 KGHSH, CDR2 LQKENI. CDR3 length: 16 residues. Deletions cut 1 base from V and 1 base from J, with 12 bases between.

This chain joins TRBV4-2 and TRBJ2-7, with TRBD1 as a possible D gene (8 bases). Germline lookup yields CDR1 LGHNA and CDR2 YNFKEQ. Trimming took 5 bases from V and 5 from J, leaving 19 bases between them. CDR3 length: 15 residues. CDR3 protein: CASSEASGQGDEQYF. The DNA for the CDR3 is TGTGCCAGCAGCGAGGCTAGCGGACAGGGTGACGAGCAGTACTTC.

The chain is built from TRBV5-4 and TRBJ2-6; D is undetermined. Germline CDR1 is SGHNT and CDR2 is YYREEE (reference sequence). The CDR3 length is 15 residues. The germline V and J ends were trimmed by 0 bases and 1 base, with 5 bases remaining between them. In DNA form, the CDR3 reads TGTGCCAGCAGCTTGGCCTTTTCTGGGGCCAACGTCCTGACTTTC. Protein product: CASSLAFSGANVLTF.

Only one count was recorded for this clone. The rearrangement joins TRBV5-1 to TRBJ2-2; D is unclear. The CDR3 spans 15 residues. The V end lost 0 bases, the J end lost 3 bases, and 9 bases lay between the germline ends. In germline, CDR1 is SGHRS, CDR2 YFSETQ. The CDR3 DNA follows: TGCGCCAGCAGCTTGGATTTCATGTACACCGGGGAGCTGTTTTTT. Amino acids: CASSLDFMYTGELFF.

The sample holds a few counts of this clone. The chain couples TRBV9 to TRBJ2-2; no definite D call. Germline CDR1 and CDR2: SGDLS and YYNGEE. CDR3 length: 12 residues. V dropped 0 bases and J dropped 5 bases, with 2 bases sitting between them. DNA for the CDR3: TGTGCCAGCAGCGTAGTAACCGGGGAGCTGTTTTTT. Protein product: CASSVVTGELFF.

The chain combines TRBV6-1 with TRBJ2-5; TRBD1 matches 11 bases. V was clipped by 0 bases and J by 2 bases; unmatched bases: 5. Germline lookup yields CDR1 MNHNS and CDR2 SASEGT. The CDR3 runs to 17 residues. This chain's CDR3 is CASSEAGTGGRQETQYF. DNA for the CDR3: TGTGCCAGCAGTGAAGCGGGGACAGGGGGTAGGCAAGAGACCCAGTACTTC.

The chain recombines TRBV6-1 with TRBJ1-5; 9 bases are a match to TRBD1. V was clipped by 4 bases and J by 6 bases; unmatched bases: 4. The germline gives CDR1 MNHNS, CDR2 SASEGT. The CDR3 contains 14 residues. In DNA form, the CDR3 reads TGTGCCAGCAGTGGGACAGGGGTTAGTCAGCCCCAGCATTTT. This gives the protein CASSGTGVSQPQHF.

This sequence joins TRBV4-3 and TRBJ1-2; 11 bases map to TRBD1. The V gene end was trimmed by 3 bases and the J gene end by 4 bases; junction bases not matched to a gene: 4. Germline V gene sequence: CDR1 LGHNA, CDR2 YSLEER. The CDR3 has 15 amino acids. Here the CDR3 DNA reads TGCGCCAGCAGCCACCGGACAGGGGGCAGCTATGGCTACACCTTC. Residues: CASSHRTGGSYGYTF.

This chain uses TRBV6-6 with TRBJ2-1, with 8 bases identical to TRBD2. Germline V gene sequence: CDR1 MNHNY, CDR2 SVGAGI (reference sequence). V dropped 6 bases and J dropped 6; count of bases not matched to a gene: 13. This CDR3 region has 16 residues. The CDR3 DNA reads TGTGCCAGCAGCCCTCTTAGCGGGGAGAAAAGCAATGAGCAGTTCTTC. It translates to CASSPLSGEKSNEQFF.

The chain recombines TRBV7-9 with TRBJ2-1; the D gene is possibly TRBD1 (5 bases). The CDR3 spans 12 residues. Germline V gene data show CDR1 as SEHNR and CDR2 as FQNEAQ (reference sequence). V lost 5 bases and J lost 8, with 10 bases in between. The CDR3 reads CASSPWGDEQFF. The CDR3, as DNA: TGTGCCAGCAGCCCTTGGGGCGATGAGCAGTTCTTC.

This clone was recorded a few times. The chain has TRBV10-3 and TRBJ1-5; D gene uncertain. Germline assignment: CDR1 ENHRY and CDR2 SYGVKD. There are 14 residues in the CDR3. The ends were cut back, 2 bases at V and 5 bases at J, with 10 bases in the middle. The CDR3, as DNA: TGTGCCATCAGTGAGATCGCGGTTTATCAGCCCCAGCATTTT. This sequence encodes CAISEIAVYQPQHF.

The chain couples TRBV5-4 to TRBJ1-1; D not certain. Trimming cost V 0 bases and J 0 bases, with 12 bases left between them. Germline CDR1 SGHNT, CDR2 YYREEE (reference sequence). This CDR3 region has 16 residues. The CDR3, as DNA: TGTGCCAGCAGCTTGGGTCCCAATCGGGTGAACACTGAAGCTTTCTTT. This translates into CASSLGPNRVNTEAFF.

The rearrangement links TRBV6-6 to TRBJ1-3; D is possibly TRBD1 (5 bases). V lost 4 bases to trimming and J lost 7 bases, with 20 bases between them. This CDR3 region has 16 residues. Germline values: CDR1 MNHNY, CDR2 SVGAGI (reference sequence). The CDR3 DNA sequence: TGTGCCAGCAGTTCCCCCATACCCCCAGGGCTCAACACCATATATTTT. Protein: CASSSPIPPGLNTIYF.

The chain combines TRBV12-5 with TRBJ1-1; unclear D gene. Looked up from germline, CDR1 is LGHNT and CDR2 is FRNRAP. V shed 2 bases and J shed 6 bases, with 10 bases lying between them. This CDR3 region has 13 residues. The CDR3 sequence is CASGLWADAEAFF. CDR3 nucleotides: TGTGCTAGTGGTTTGTGGGCAGATGCTGAAGCTTTCTTT.

This chain connects TRBV27 to TRBJ2-5, with D perhaps matching TRBD2 (6 bases). V was cut by 3 bases and J by 12 bases, with 17 bases left in between. The V gene's germline CDR1 is MNHEY and CDR2 SMNVEV (reference sequence). The CDR3 has 13 residues. DNA of the CDR3: TGTGCCAGCAGTTTGGGGGGTAGTGGCCTCAAGTACTTC. It encodes CASSLGGSGLKYF.

Here the CDR3 DNA reads TGTGCCAGCAGCCTCCTGAGCGGGGGAGCCTACAATGAGCAGTTCTTC. Translation gives CASSLLSGGAYNEQFF. The V call is TRBV11-3, the J call TRBJ2-1; TRBD2 aligns across 8 bases. Trimming at V came to 5 bases and at J to 2 bases, leaving 8 bases not matched to a gene. CDR1 and CDR2 (germline): SGHNT, YENEEA. The CDR3 runs 16 residues. The whole variable domain, remainder taken from reference TRBV11-3 and TRBJ2-1, is EAGVVQSPRYKIIEKKQPVAFWCNPISGHNTLYWYLQNLGQGPELLIRYENEEAVDDSQLPKDRFSAERLKGVDSTLKIQPAELGDSAVYLCASSLLSGGAYNEQFFGPGTRLTVL.

This chain uses TRBV6-6 with TRBJ1-1, with D maybe TRBD1 (5 bases). V dropped 2 bases and J dropped 5 bases, with 15 bases sitting between them. CDR1 MNHNY and CDR2 SVGAGI come from the germline V gene (reference sequence). The CDR3 covers 15 residues. The CDR3 bases are TGTGCCAGCAGTTACGTCGCTGGGGCAGCGACTGAAGCTTTCTTT. Amino acid sequence: CASSYVAGAATEAFF.

This clone was recorded only once. The V and J genes are TRBV9 and TRBJ1-1; no clear D gene. V dropped 2 bases and J dropped 7 bases, with 18 bases sitting between them. This CDR3 spans 15 amino acids. The V gene's germline CDR1 is SGDLS and CDR2 YYNGEE. CDR3 loop: CASSVGLGLGSEAFF. CDR3 sequence (DNA): TGTGCCAGCAGCGTGGGTCTAGGGCTCGGGAGTGAAGCTTTCTTT. The entire variable domain, with the rest obtained from reference TRBV9 and TRBJ1-1, is as follows: DSGVTQTPKHLITATGQRVTLRCSPRSGDLSVYWYQQSLDQGLQFLIQYYNGEERAKGNILERFSAQQFPDLHSELNLSSLELGDSALYFCASSVGLGLGSEAFFGQGTRLTVV.

The rearrangement joins TRBV2 to TRBJ1-6, with D possibly matching TRBD1 (6 bases). Trimming left V 6 bases short and J 4 bases short, with 19 bases between. This CDR3 has 17 residues. Germline CDR1 is SNHLY and CDR2 is FYNNEI. The CDR3 is CASRLKTGFGYNSPLHF. The CDR3 coding sequence is TGTGCCAGCAGACTGAAGACAGGATTTGGGTATAATTCACCCCTCCACTTT.

The V call is TRBV6-1, the J call TRBJ1-3; D not certain. The germline gives CDR1 MNHNS, CDR2 SASEGT. V was clipped by 6 bases and J by 5 bases, with 11 bases between them. The CDR3 covers 13 residues. This CDR3 is CASSQSLRNTIYF. DNA for the CDR3: TGTGCCAGCAGCCAATCACTGAGAAACACCATATATTTT.